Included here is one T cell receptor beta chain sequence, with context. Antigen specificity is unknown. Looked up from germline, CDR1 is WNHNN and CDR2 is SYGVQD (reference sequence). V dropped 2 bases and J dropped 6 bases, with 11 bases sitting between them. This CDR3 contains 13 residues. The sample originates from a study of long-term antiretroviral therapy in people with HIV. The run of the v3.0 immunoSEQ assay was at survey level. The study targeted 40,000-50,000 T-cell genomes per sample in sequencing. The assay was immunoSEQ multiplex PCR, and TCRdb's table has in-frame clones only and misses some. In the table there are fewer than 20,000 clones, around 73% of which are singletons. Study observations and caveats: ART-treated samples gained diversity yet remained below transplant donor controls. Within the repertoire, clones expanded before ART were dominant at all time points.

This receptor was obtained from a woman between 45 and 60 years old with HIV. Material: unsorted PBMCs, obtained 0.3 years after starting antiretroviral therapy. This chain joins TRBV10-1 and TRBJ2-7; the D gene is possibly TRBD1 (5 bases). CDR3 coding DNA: TGCGCCAGCAGTGAGGCCAGGGCATCCGAGCAGTACTTC. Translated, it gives CASSEARASEQYF.